The clone carrying this T cell receptor (beta chain) has ten or more counts. Its antigen remains unknown. The data were obtained in a study of T cells in Graves' hyperthyroidism and ophthalmopathy. Whole-study results and caveats: Blood also contained most expanded thyroid clonotypes above 0.001.

The source material, RNA transcripts, was used to amplify TCR beta CDR3 regions. The HTBI primer set drove a first-round RT-PCR of the TCR CDR3. TCRdb re-analysed the multiplex PCR reads in MiXCR, keeping a single row per CDR3 protein. This table holds 200,000 to 250,000 distinct CDR3 sequences, about 15% found once. Each ophthalmopathy patient scored at least 3 on the Clinical Activity Score and at least 4 on NOSPECS grade, with duration under 3 months. Orbital computed tomography, thyroid ultrasound, serum thyroxine and TRAb, and clinical symptoms together informed the diagnoses. The PBMCs studied were ones that came from 10 ml fresh peripheral blood. CDR1 is MNHEY and CDR2 is SVGAGI in the germline V gene. There are 17 residues in the CDR3. J was trimmed by 6 bases and V by 0 bases; bases with no gene match: 6.

The chain carries TRBV6-5 and TRBJ2-1, with 12 bases that match TRBD2. The sample taken for sequencing was blood. The receptor was derived from a woman aged 18 to 35 with Graves' ophthalmopathy. The CDR3 spells CASSYSLLAGGINEQFF. The DNA for the CDR3 is TGTGCCAGCAGTTACTCCTTACTAGCGGGAGGTATCAATGAGCAGTTCTTC.